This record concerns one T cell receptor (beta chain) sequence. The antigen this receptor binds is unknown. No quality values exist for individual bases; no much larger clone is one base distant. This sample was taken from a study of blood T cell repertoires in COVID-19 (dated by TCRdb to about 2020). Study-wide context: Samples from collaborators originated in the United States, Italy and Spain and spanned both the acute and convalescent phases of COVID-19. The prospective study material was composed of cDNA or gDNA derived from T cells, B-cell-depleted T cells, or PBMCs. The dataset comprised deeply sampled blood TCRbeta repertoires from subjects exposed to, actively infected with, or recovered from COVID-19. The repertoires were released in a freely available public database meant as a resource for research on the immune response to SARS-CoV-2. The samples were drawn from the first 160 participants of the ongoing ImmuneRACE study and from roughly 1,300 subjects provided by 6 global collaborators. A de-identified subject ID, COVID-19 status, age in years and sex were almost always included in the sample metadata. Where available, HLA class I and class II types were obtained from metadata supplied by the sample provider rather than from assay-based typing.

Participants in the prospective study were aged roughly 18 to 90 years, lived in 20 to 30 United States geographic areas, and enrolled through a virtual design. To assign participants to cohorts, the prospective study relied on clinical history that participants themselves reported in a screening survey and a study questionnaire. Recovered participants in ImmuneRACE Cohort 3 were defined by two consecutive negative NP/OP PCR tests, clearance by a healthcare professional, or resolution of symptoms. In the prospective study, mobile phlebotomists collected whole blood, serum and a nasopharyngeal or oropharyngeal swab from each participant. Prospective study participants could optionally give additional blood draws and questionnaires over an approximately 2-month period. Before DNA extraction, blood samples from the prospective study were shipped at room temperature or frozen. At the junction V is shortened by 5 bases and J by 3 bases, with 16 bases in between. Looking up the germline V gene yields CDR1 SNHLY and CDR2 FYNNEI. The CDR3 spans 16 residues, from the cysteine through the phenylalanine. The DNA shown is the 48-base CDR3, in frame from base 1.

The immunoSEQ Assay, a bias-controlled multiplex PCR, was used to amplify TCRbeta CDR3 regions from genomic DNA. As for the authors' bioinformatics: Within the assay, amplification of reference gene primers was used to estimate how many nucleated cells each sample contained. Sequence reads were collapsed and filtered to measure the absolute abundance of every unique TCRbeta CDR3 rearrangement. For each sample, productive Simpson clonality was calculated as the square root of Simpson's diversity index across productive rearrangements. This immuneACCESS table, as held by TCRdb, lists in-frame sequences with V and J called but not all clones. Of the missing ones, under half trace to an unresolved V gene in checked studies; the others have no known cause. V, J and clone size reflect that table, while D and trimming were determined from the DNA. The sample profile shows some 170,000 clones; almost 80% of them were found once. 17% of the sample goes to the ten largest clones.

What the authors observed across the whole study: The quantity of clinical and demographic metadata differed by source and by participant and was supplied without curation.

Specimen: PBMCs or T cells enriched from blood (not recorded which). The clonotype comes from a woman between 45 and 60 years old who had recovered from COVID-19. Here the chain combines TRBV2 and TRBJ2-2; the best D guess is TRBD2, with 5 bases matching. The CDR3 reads CASSRYEGWYTGELFF. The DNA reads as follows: TGTGCCAGCAGTCGTTATGAGGGCTGGTACACCGGGGAGCTGTTTTTT.